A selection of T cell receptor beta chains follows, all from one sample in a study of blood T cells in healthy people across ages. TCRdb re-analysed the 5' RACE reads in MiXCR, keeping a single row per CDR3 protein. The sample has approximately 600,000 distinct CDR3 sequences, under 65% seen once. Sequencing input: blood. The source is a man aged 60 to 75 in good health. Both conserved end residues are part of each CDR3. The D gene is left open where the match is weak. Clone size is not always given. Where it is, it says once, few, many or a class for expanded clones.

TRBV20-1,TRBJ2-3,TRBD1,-,TGCAGTGCTACTGGGACAGACACAGATACGCAGTATTTT,CSATGTDTDTQYF
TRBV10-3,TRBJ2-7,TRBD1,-,TGTGCCATCAGTGAGGGAGGGACAGGGGGCAAGGACGAGCAGTACTTC,CAISEGGTGGKDEQYF
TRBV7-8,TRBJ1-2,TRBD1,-,TGTGCCAGCAGCACGCGGGACAGAACTGATTTTCTTAACTATGGCTACACCTTC,CASSTRDRTDFLNYGYTF
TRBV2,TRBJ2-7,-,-,TGTGCCAGCAGTGAAGCCGGCAGGGGGGGTACAGAGCAGTACTTC,CASSEAGRGGTEQYF
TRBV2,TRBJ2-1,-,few,TGTGCCAGCATCCCAGGGTTTTCAAATGAGCAGTTCTTC,CASIPGFSNEQFF
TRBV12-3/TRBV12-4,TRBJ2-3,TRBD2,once,TGTGCCAGCAGTCGAGTCCCGACTAGCCCCGCAGATACGCAGTATTTT,CASSRVPTSPADTQYF
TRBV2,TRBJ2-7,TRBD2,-,TGTGCCAGCACTATTTTTGGACTAGCATCCCACGAGCAGTACTTC,CASTIFGLASHEQYF
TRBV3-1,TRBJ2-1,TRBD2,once,TGTGCCAGCAGCCTAAGCGGGGTGACCGGAGGGGAGCAGTTCTTC,CASSLSGVTGGEQFF
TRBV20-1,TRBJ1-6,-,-,TGCAGTGCTAGCGTCGGACAGCAGAATTCACCCCTCCACTTT,CSASVGQQNSPLHF
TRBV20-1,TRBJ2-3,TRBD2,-,TGCAGTGCTCCACCCCCGGGGGGGCATGACACAGATACGCAGTATTTT,CSAPPPGGHDTDTQYF
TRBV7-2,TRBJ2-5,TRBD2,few,TGTGCCAGCAGCTTAGTCGTTCTAGCGGGTTCAGAGACCCAGTACTTC,CASSLVVLAGSETQYF
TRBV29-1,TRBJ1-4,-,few,TGCAGCGTTATCGGGGCTTCAAATGAAAAACTGTTTTTT,CSVIGASNEKLFF
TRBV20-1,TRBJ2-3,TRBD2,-,TGCAGTGCGAGAGGCGCAGCGGGGAGCACAGATACGCAGTATTTT,CSARGAAGSTDTQYF
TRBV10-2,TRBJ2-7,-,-,TGCCCCAGCAGGGGATTGGGCTACGAGCAGTACTTC,CPSRGLGYEQYF
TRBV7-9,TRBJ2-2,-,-,TGTGCCAGCAGCTTAATGGATGGGGCCGGGGAGCTGTTTTTT,CASSLMDGAGELFF
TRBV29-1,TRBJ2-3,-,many,TGCAGCGTTTTATACGGTGGTGCAGATACGCAGTATTTT,CSVLYGGADTQYF
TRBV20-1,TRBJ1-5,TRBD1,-,TGCAGTGCTTCCGGGACAGGGGGCAATCAGCCCCAGCATTTT,CSASGTGGNQPQHF
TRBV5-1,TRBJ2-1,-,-,TGCGCCAGTGGATTAGAGACCTCCTACAATGAGCAGTTCTTC,CASGLETSYNEQFF
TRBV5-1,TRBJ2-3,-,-,TGCGCCAGCAGCTTGAGAGGGCAGGGACTCACAGATACGCAGTATTTT,CASSLRGQGLTDTQYF
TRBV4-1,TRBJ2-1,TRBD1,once,TGCGCCAGCAGCCAACCCGGTCCCGGACAGGGGGCGCACGACTCCTACAATGAGCAGTTCTTC,CASSQPGPGQGAHDSYNEQFF
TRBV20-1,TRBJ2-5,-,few,TGCAGTGCCCGTCTTGCGACCAGACAAGAGACCCAGTACTTC,CSARLATRQETQYF
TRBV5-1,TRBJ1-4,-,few,TGCGCCAGCAGCTTGTCGACAGGTGATGAAAAACTGTTTTTT,CASSLSTGDEKLFF
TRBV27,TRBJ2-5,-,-,TGTGCCAGCAGTCCTAGCCCCCCGACACCCCAGTACTTC,CASSPSPPTPQYF
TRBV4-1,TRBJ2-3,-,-,TGCGCCAGCAGCCAAGATCGGTCCAACACAGATACGCAGTATTTT,CASSQDRSNTDTQYF
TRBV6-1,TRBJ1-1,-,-,TGTGCCAGCAGAAGAGGTCTGGGGACGGGGAACACTGAAGCTTTCTTT,CASRRGLGTGNTEAFF
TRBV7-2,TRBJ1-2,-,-,TGTGCCAGCAGCTTAGGGAAAAACTATGGCTACACCTTC,CASSLGKNYGYTF
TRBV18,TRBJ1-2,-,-,TGTGCCAGCTCACCCCAGGACAGCTACACCTTC,CASSPQDSYTF
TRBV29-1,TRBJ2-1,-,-,TGCAGCGTAGTCCGGGGCCACAATGAGCAGTTCTTC,CSVVRGHNEQFF
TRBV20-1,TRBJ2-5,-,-,TGCAGTGCTACTCCGATAGTGGGCCAAGAGACCCAGTACTTC,CSATPIVGQETQYF
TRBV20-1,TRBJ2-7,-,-,TGCAGTGCATCTTCCCCGACAAGTTCCTACGAGCAGTACTTC,CSASSPTSSYEQYF
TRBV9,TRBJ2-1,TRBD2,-,TGTGCCAGCAGCGTGGGGGGGGTTTTATACAATGAGCAGTTCTTC,CASSVGGVLYNEQFF
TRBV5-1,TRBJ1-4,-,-,TGCGCCAGTTCAGACGGACAGCTTAATGAAAAACTGTTTTTT,CASSDGQLNEKLFF
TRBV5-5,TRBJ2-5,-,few,TGTGCCAGCAGCCGCCGGACTGATGAGACCCAGTACTTC,CASSRRTDETQYF
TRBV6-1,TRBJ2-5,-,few,TGTGCCAGCAGTGTTTGGCAGGGGGAGACCCAGTACTTC,CASSVWQGETQYF
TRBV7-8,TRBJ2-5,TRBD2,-,TGTGCCAGCAGTACCGGGACTAGCGAAGAAGAGACCCAGTACTTC,CASSTGTSEEETQYF
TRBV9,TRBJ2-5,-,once,TGTGCCAGCAGCGGAGCACTTCAAGAGACCCAGTACTTC,CASSGALQETQYF
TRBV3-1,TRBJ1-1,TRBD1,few,TGTGCCAGCAGCCCCCGGGACAGGGACACTGAAGCTTTCTTT,CASSPRDRDTEAFF